This is a list of T cell receptor beta chains from one sample in a study of Graves' ophthalmopathy and Graves' hyperthyroidism. TCRdb ran MiXCR on the multiplex PCR reads and lists one entry per CDR3 protein. The sample gives some 240,000 distinct CDR3 sequences, around 50% of which show up once; approximately 44% is in the top ten. The sample was peripheral blood. The source is an adult man with Graves' ophthalmopathy. Both conserved end residues are part of each CDR3. The D gene is left open where the match is weak. Not every row has a clone size; where given, it reads once, few, many or a size class.

j_gene | v_gene | d_gene | abundance | CDR3nt | CDR3aa
TRBJ2-6 | TRBV7-9 | TRBD2 | . | TGTGCCAGCATCCTCCAGACTAGCGACCCGGGAGGGGCCAACGTCCTGACTTTC | CASILQTSDPGGANVLTF
TRBJ1-2 | TRBV9 | TRBD1 | . | TGTGCCAGCAGCGTAGGGGAGGGACAGGGCCATGGCTACACCTTC | CASSVGEGQGHGYTF
TRBJ2-1 | TRBV10-3 | . | few | TGTGCCGTCGCCTTGGGTCATGAGCAGTTCTTC | CAVALGHEQFF
TRBJ2-5 | TRBV7-9 | TRBD1 | . | TGTGCCAGCAGCCGGGACAGGGGGCTAGAGACCCAGTACTTC | CASSRDRGLETQYF
TRBJ1-1 | TRBV2 | TRBD1 | many | TGTGCCAGCAGGACGGACAGGGAGCGGGGGGCTTTCTTT | CASRTDRERGAFF
TRBJ1-2 | TRBV29-1 | . | many | TGCAGCGTTGAAGAAGGAGCTAACTATGGCTACACCTTC | CSVEEGANYGYTF
TRBJ1-2 | TRBV20-1 | TRBD1 | few | TGCAGTGCTAGAGTGCAGGGGGCGGCTGGCTACACCTTC | CSARVQGAAGYTF
TRBJ2-5 | TRBV20-1 | . | few | TGCAGTGCCGGCGGGGGCGGGCAAGAGACCCAGTACTTC | CSAGGGGQETQYF
TRBJ1-1 | TRBV6-1 | . | . | TGTGCCAGCAGTGAAGAAAGGGTAGGGGACACTGAAGCTTTCTTT | CASSEERVGDTEAFF
TRBJ2-7 | TRBV15 | TRBD1 | . | TGTGCCACCCGACAGGGGGCCCCCTACGAGCAGTACTTC | CATRQGAPYEQYF
TRBJ2-2 | TRBV3-1 | TRBD2 | . | TGTGCCAGCAGCCAAGTGACTAGCGAATTGGGCACCGGGGAGCTGTTTTTT | CASSQVTSELGTGELFF
TRBJ2-3 | TRBV11-2 | . | . | TGTGCCAGCAGCCCCCCCCGCGCCCGCACAGATACGCAGTATTTT | CASSPPRARTDTQYF
TRBJ1-2 | TRBV12-3/TRBV12-4 | . | . | TGTGCCAGCAGACCCCGCCCCACGGGAGGCTACACCTTC | CASRPRPTGGYTF
TRBJ1-1 | TRBV10-3 | . | . | TGTGCCATCAGTGAGTCGATAAGGGCAGGGACTGGGGGCACTGAAGCTTTCTTT | CAISESIRAGTGGTEAFF
TRBJ2-7 | TRBV12-3/TRBV12-4 | . | . | TGTGCCAGCACCTTTAGATTGTACGGGATCTCCTACGAGCAGTACTTC | CASTFRLYGISYEQYF
TRBJ2-7 | TRBV5-6 | . | . | TGTGCCAGCAGCTTTTTAGGACGGCTCGAGACTTACGAGCAGTACTTC | CASSFLGRLETYEQYF
TRBJ2-5 | TRBV20-1 | TRBD2 | . | TGCAGTGCTAGAGATCCCATAGCGGGGGCGCCACCTCAAGAGACCCAGTACTTC | CSARDPIAGAPPQETQYF
TRBJ2-2 | TRBV5-1 | TRBD1 | few | TGCGCCAGCAGCTTGGGGACAGGGGACACCGGGGAGCTGTTTTTT | CASSLGTGDTGELFF
TRBJ1-6 | TRBV5-5 | . | . | TGTGCCAGCAGCCACACCCAGGGGACTCCCTATAATTCACCCCTCCACTTT | CASSHTQGTPYNSPLHF
TRBJ2-7 | TRBV25-1 | . | many | TGTGCCAGCAGTGATAATTACAACTACGAGCAGTACTTC | CASSDNYNYEQYF
TRBJ2-7 | TRBV7-9 | . | . | TGTGCCAGCAGCCTCCTCGCTTACGAGCAGTACTTC | CASSLLAYEQYF
TRBJ1-5 | TRBV12-3/TRBV12-4 | . | few | TGTGCCAGCAGTTCTGGACGGCGCAATCAGCCCCAGCATTTT | CASSSGRRNQPQHF
TRBJ2-2 | TRBV10-2 | TRBD1 | . | TGCGCCAGCAGGGGACAGTTGAACACCGGGGAGCTGTTTTTT | CASRGQLNTGELFF
TRBJ2-7 | TRBV20-1 | TRBD1 | . | TGCAGTGCTGGAGCGCTTTCCGGGACAGGGGGGATCTACGAGCAGTACTTC | CSAGALSGTGGIYEQYF
TRBJ1-5 | TRBV19 | . | . | TGTGCCAGTAGTCCCCCGGGCGGATTTAATCAGCCCCAGCATTTT | CASSPPGGFNQPQHF
TRBJ1-4 | TRBV7-2 | TRBD1 | . | TGTGCCAGCAGTCCCGGACAGGGGAGATTGAGAACTAATGAAAAACTGTTTTTT | CASSPGQGRLRTNEKLFF
TRBJ2-7 | TRBV7-9 | . | . | TGTGCCAGCGATAGGGGCAGGGGCTACGAGCAGTACTTC | CASDRGRGYEQYF
TRBJ1-5 | TRBV20-1 | TRBD1 | . | TGCAGTGCTAGAGACTACAGGGGGCGCGGTCAGCCCCAGCATTTT | CSARDYRGRGQPQHF
TRBJ1-3 | TRBV6-5 | . | . | TGTGCCAGCAGTTTCTACTCCCCGGGGGACTCTGGAAACACCATATATTTT | CASSFYSPGDSGNTIYF
TRBJ2-2 | TRBV7-3 | . | . | TGTGCCAGCAGCTCCAGGGACGGCACCGGGGAGCTGTTTTTT | CASSSRDGTGELFF
TRBJ2-5 | TRBV7-2 | . | . | TGTGCCAGCAGCTTAGGGTCCGGAGAGGCCCAGTACTTC | CASSLGSGEAQYF